The 11 T cell receptor beta chains presented below share a single source sample, sequenced in a study of cytomegalovirus exposure and HLA in healthy donors. It was with 60 Vbeta and 13 Jbeta primers that the PCR ran. This table comes from immunoSEQ multiplex PCR, and its TCRdb copy is limited to in-frame clones, with some not included. The sample includes 200,000 or so clones, 75% to 80% of them seen just once. Sequenced material: PBMCs. The receptors originated from a woman in her twenties or thirties in good health and CMV-seropositive.

The rearrangement uses TRBV27 and TRBJ2-5, with TRBD2 matching over 12 bases. Germline V gives CDR1 MNHEY, CDR2 SMNVEV (reference sequence). Unmatched junction bases numbered 5, after V lost 8 bases and J lost 4 bases. CDR3 length: 14 residues. The CDR3, as DNA: TGTGCCAGCGGTGGACTAGCGGGATCAGAGACCCAGTACTTC. It is translated as CASGGLAGSETQYF.

This clone was seen more than once but under ten times. The chain is built from TRBV28 and TRBJ2-4, with TRBD2 as a possible D gene (7 bases). This CDR3 is built from 16 residues. CDR1 is MDHEN, CDR2 SYDVKM, per germline. The V and J ends lost 5 bases and 2 bases respectively, with 16 bases between them. CDR3 sequence (DNA): TGTGCCAGCAGTCCGTGGGGGGGGGCATCCAAAAACATTCAGTACTTC. Protein product: CASSPWGGASKNIQYF.

V and J are TRBV4-1 and TRBJ1-3; 8 bases are a match to TRBD1. Germline V CDR1 and CDR2: MGHRA, YSYEKL. This CDR3 is built from 17 residues. The trim removed 0 bases at V and 1 base at J, leaving 5 bases unmatched. The chain's CDR3 is CASSQESRGPSGNTIYF. The CDR3 DNA reads TGCGCCAGCAGCCAAGAGAGCAGGGGGCCATCTGGAAACACCATATATTTT.

The rearrangement joins TRBV20-1 to TRBJ1-1, with D unresolved. Trimming stripped 4 bases from V and 4 bases from J, with 7 bases between. The germline gives CDR1 DFQATT, CDR2 SNEGSKA (reference sequence). The CDR3 sequence is 11 residues long. The CDR3: CSATIFTEAFF. The CDR3 DNA sequence: TGCAGTGCTACTATTTTCACTGAAGCTTTCTTT.

This clone was seen a single time. The rearrangement joins TRBV10-3 to TRBJ1-5, with a weak D call TRBD1 (6 bases). CDR1 and CDR2 from the germline V gene are ENHRY and SYGVKD. V gave up 0 bases and J gave up 5 bases, with 14 bases separating them. This CDR3 contains 16 residues. DNA of the CDR3: TGTGCCATCAGTGAGTCGTGGGGGGCGGGAGATCAGCCCCAGCATTTT. Protein: CAISESWGAGDQPQHF.

The chain has TRBV2 and TRBJ2-2; D is ambiguous. Per the germline V gene, CDR1 is SNHLY and CDR2 is FYNNEI. V lost 7 bases to trimming and J lost 4 bases, with 13 bases between them. The CDR3 covers 14 residues. CDR3 region: CASKSRVSTGELFF. The CDR3 region has the DNA TGTGCCAGCAAGTCCCGGGTGAGCACCGGGGAGCTGTTTTTT. Variable domain in full (rest from reference TRBV2 and TRBJ2-2): EPEVTQTPSHQVTQMGQEVILRCVPISNHLYFYWYRQILGQKVEFLVSFYNNEISEKSEIFDDQFSVERPDGSNFTLKIRSTKLEDSAMYFCASKSRVSTGELFFGEGSRLTVL.

The chain employs TRBV6-4 and TRBJ1-2; no clear D gene. Germline values: CDR1 MRHNA, CDR2 SNTAGT. Trimming shortened V by 3 bases and J by 4 bases, and 9 bases separated the two germline ends. This CDR3 contains 13 residues. The CDR3 spells CASSEDEGYGYTF. CDR3 coding DNA: TGTGCCAGCAGTGAAGACGAGGGCTATGGCTACACCTTC.

As regards this clone: Mismatch with germline at one junction end may stem from a read error. V is TRBV7-9 and J is TRBJ1-1; D unclear. Germline V gene data show CDR1 as SEHNR and CDR2 as FQNEAQ (reference sequence). The CDR3 covers 13 residues. This CDR3 reads CSSSSTAQPEAFF. In nucleotides, the CDR3 is TGTTCCAGCAGCTCTACCGCACAGCCCGAAGCTTTCTTT.

This clone was found a few times. The V and J genes are TRBV2 and TRBJ2-5; 12 bases are a match to TRBD2. The CDR3 loop spans 16 amino acids. CDR1 SNHLY and CDR2 FYNNEI come from the germline V gene. V shed 2 bases and J 2 bases; nucleotides not matched to a gene: 3. In DNA, the CDR3 is TGTGCCAGCAGTGAATATCTAGCGGGAGGGCAAGAGACCCAGTACTTC. This sequence encodes CASSEYLAGGQETQYF.

On this clone: Relative to the germline gene, one junction end is altered; a read error may explain this. V and J are TRBV6-5 and TRBJ1-1; 8 bases match TRBD1. CDR3 length: 15 amino acids. Germline CDR1 and CDR2: MNHEY and SVGAGI. The DNA for the CDR3 is TGTGCCGGCAGTTACAGGACAGGGATGGGGACTGAAGCTTTCTTT. Translated, it gives CAGSYRTGMGTEAFF.

This chain joins TRBV2 and TRBJ2-4; D is uncertain. The V end was cut by 5 bases, the J end by 0 bases, with 11 bases between. The CDR3 totals 15 residues. Per germline, CDR1 SNHLY and CDR2 FYNNEI. CDR3 DNA: TGTGCCAGCAGTCCCCCCCCCGTAGCCAAAAACATTCAGTACTTC. This encodes CASSPPPVAKNIQYF.